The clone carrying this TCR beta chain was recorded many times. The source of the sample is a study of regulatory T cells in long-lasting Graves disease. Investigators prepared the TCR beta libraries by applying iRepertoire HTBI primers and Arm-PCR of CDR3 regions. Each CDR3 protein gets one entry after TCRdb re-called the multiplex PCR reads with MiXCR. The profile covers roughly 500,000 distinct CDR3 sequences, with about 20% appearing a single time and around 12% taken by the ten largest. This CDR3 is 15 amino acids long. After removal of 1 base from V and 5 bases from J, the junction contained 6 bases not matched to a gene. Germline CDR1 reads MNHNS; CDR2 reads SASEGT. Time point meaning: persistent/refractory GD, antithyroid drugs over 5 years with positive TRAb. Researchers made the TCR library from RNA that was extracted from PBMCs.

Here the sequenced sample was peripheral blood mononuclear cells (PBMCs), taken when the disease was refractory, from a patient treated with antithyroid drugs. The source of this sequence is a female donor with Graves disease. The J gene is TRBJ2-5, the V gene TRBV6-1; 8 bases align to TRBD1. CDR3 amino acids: CASSEGTGLGETQYF. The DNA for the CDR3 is TGTGCCAGCAGTGAAGGGACAGGGCTCGGGGAGACCCAGTACTTC.